A single sample gave rise to the 30 T cell receptor beta chains below, sequenced in a study of CD8 T cells in Susac syndrome. When the RNA was reverse transcribed, random hexamers were used with an input of about 0.5 to 1 ug. TCRdb analysed the immunoSEQ multiplex PCR reads with MiXCR anew, one entry per CDR3 protein. This sample has some 200,000 distinct CDR3 sequences, with approximately 94% found just once. Source material: CD4+ T cells from PBMCs. Receptors were obtained from a human donor in good health.

The chain is built from TRBV20-1 and TRBJ2-1, with a weak D call TRBD2 (6 bases). This CDR3 is 13 amino acids long. Germline V lookup: CDR1 DFQATT, CDR2 SNEGSKA (reference sequence). V lost 4 bases, J lost 2 bases, and 9 bases lay in between. The CDR3 region is CSAMRLAYNEQFF. The CDR3 DNA reads as TGCAGTGCTATGAGACTAGCCTACAATGAGCAGTTCTTC.

The CDR3 sequence is CSVDDLGGDTQYF. Written as DNA, the CDR3 is TGCAGCGTGGACGACCTGGGAGGGGATACGCAGTATTTT. The chain carries TRBV29-1 and TRBJ2-3; TRBD2 matches at 7 bases. The CDR3 totals 13 residues. CDR1 and CDR2 (germline): SQVTM, ANQGSEA. V lost 6 bases and J lost 6; bases outside the gene matches: 9.

The rearrangement links TRBV29-1 to TRBJ2-1; D possibly corresponds to TRBD2 (5 bases). CDR1 and CDR2 from the germline V gene are SQVTM and ANQGSEA. The CDR3 has 12 amino acids. V gave up 5 bases and J gave up 9 bases, with 14 bases separating them. In DNA, the CDR3 is TGCAGCGTTATGTTGAGGGCGGGTGAGCAGTTCTTC. Translating it yields CSVMLRAGEQFF.

The chain is built from TRBV3-1 and TRBJ1-2, with 9 bases that match TRBD1. CDR3 length: 16 residues. After removal of 5 bases from V and 8 bases from J, the junction contained 15 bases not matched to a gene. CDR1 and CDR2 from the germline V gene are LGHDT and YNNKEL (reference sequence). The CDR3 reads CASSLGGDPGQGGYTF. CDR3 nucleotides: TGTGCCAGCAGCTTAGGGGGGGATCCGGGACAGGGAGGCTACACCTTC.

The rearrangement uses TRBV3-1 and TRBJ2-1, with 8 bases identical to TRBD2. This CDR3 comprises 16 residues. J was trimmed by 15 bases and V by 0 bases; bases with no gene match: 16. Germline loops: CDR1 LGHDT, CDR2 YNNKEL (reference sequence). CDR3 nucleotide sequence: TGTGCCAGCAGCCAAGATGGAGGACTAGCACCCACCCGGGGGTTCTTC. Protein product: CASSQDGGLAPTRGFF.

This chain connects TRBV20-1 to TRBJ2-3, with D tentatively TRBD2 (6 bases). Germline V gene sequence: CDR1 DFQATT, CDR2 SNEGSKA (reference sequence). The CDR3 is 13 residues long. Trimming cost V 0 bases and J 6 bases, with 10 bases left between them. The CDR3 is CSARDWSGDTQYF. The DNA for the CDR3 is TGCAGTGCTAGAGACTGGAGCGGGGATACGCAGTATTTT.

This sequence joins TRBV29-1 and TRBJ1-1, with D uncertain. Looked up from germline, CDR1 is SQVTM and CDR2 is ANQGSEA. With 6 bases removed from V and 1 base from J, the gap between germline ends came to 15 bases. This CDR3 region has 14 residues. The CDR3 DNA follows: TGCAGCGTCGCACCTGGGTCAGGGAACACTGAAGCTTTCTTT. As protein: CSVAPGSGNTEAFF.

This rearrangement joins TRBV7-3 to TRBJ2-6; no firm D call. The length of the CDR3 is 15 residues. Germline assignment: CDR1 SGHTA and CDR2 FQGTGA. Trimming removed 5 bases at V and 0 bases at J, with 8 bases between. The CDR3 loop is CASSPLGSGANVLTF. CDR3 sequence (DNA): TGTGCCAGCAGCCCCCTAGGCTCTGGGGCCAACGTCCTGACTTTC. The full variable domain, completed using reference TRBV7-3 and TRBJ2-6, is GAGVSQTPSNKVTEKGKYVELRCDPISGHTALYWYRQSLGQGPEFLIYFQGTGAADDSGLPNDRFFAVRPEGSVSTLKIQRTERGDSAVYLCASSPLGSGANVLTFGAGSRLTVL.

This chain joins TRBV19 and TRBJ1-1, with 9 bases lining up with TRBD1. Trimming removed 4 bases from V and 6 bases from J; junction bases left unmatched: 9. The CDR3 totals 15 residues. Germline CDR1 LNHDA, CDR2 SQIVND (reference sequence). CDR3: CASSKTGGWSAEAFF. Here the CDR3 DNA reads TGTGCCAGTAGTAAAACAGGGGGCTGGTCGGCTGAAGCTTTCTTT.

This chain links TRBV7-8 with TRBJ2-2; TRBD2 agrees at 9 bases. Germline V gives CDR1 SGHVS, CDR2 FQNEAQ. V trimming: 3 bases; J trimming: 4 bases; junction bases outside the gene matches: 6. The CDR3 is made up of 16 amino acids. As DNA, the CDR3 is TGTGCCAGCAGCTTCGTTAGCGGGAGACTCACCGGGGAGCTGTTTTTT. Translating it yields CASSFVSGRLTGELFF.

V usage is TRBV7-2 and J usage is TRBJ2-1; possibly TRBD2 for D (6 bases). Germline lookup yields CDR1 SGHTA and CDR2 FQGNSA. The CDR3 consists of 15 residues. V lost 1 base and J 4 bases, leaving 11 bases between the germline ends. The CDR3 coding sequence is TGTGCCAGCAGCTTAGAGGCTAGCGAGTACAATGAGCAGTTCTTC. Translated: CASSLEASEYNEQFF.

J is TRBJ1-1 and V is TRBV5-6, with 11 bases aligning to TRBD1. The V and J ends lost 4 bases and 4 bases, in that order; junction bases with no gene match: 3. Germline CDR1 is SGHDT and CDR2 is YYEEEE. The CDR3 contains 14 residues. CDR3 protein: CASSAGTGGTEAFF. CDR3 in DNA: TGTGCCAGCAGCGCCGGGACAGGGGGCACTGAAGCTTTCTTT.

This chain links TRBV28 with TRBJ2-5; weak D call: TRBD2 (6 bases). V lost 7 bases and J 4 bases, leaving 16 bases between the germline ends. The CDR3 loop spans 14 amino acids. Germline V gene lookup returns CDR1 MDHEN and CDR2 SYDVKM. CDR3 DNA sequence: TGTGCCAGCAAAACTTACTTGGGGGGAGAGACCCAGTACTTC. Its translation is CASKTYLGGETQYF. Supplemented by reference TRBV28 and TRBJ2-5, the full variable domain reads DVKVTQSSRYLVKRTGEKVFLECVQDMDHENMFWYRQDPGLGLRLIYFSYDVKMKEKGDIPEGYSVSREKKERFSLILESASTNQTSMYLCASKTYLGGETQYFGPGTRLLVL.

The chain has TRBV9 and TRBJ2-7; D is uncertain. Germline CDR1 SGDLS, CDR2 YYNGEE. The CDR3 covers 14 residues. The V gene lost 4 bases and the J gene lost 3 bases, with 14 bases spanning the gap. This CDR3 reads CASSPTFRGYEQYF. CDR3 nucleotide sequence: TGTGCCAGCAGCCCCACGTTTCGAGGCTACGAGCAGTACTTC.

This chain connects TRBV29-1 to TRBJ1-3, with unresolved D. The CDR3 sequence is 13 residues long. Deletions cut 7 bases from V and 0 bases from J, with 10 bases between. CDR1 is SQVTM and CDR2 is ANQGSEA in the germline V gene. CDR3 sequence: CSADVSSGNTIYF. As DNA, the CDR3 is TGCAGCGCGGACGTAAGCTCTGGAAACACCATATATTTT.

V and J are TRBV20-1 and TRBJ1-5; D might be TRBD1 (5 bases). V lost 5 bases and J 2 bases, leaving 13 bases between the germline ends. Germline CDR1 is DFQATT and CDR2 is SNEGSKA (reference sequence). The CDR3 is 14 residues long. CDR3 coding DNA: TGCAGTGCTTCTGGGAGGGGTGGCAATCAGCCCCAGCATTTT. Amino acids: CSASGRGGNQPQHF.

This chain links TRBV20-1 with TRBJ1-1, with D unresolved. Germline lookup yields CDR1 DFQATT and CDR2 SNEGSKA (reference sequence). The length of the CDR3 is 14 residues. The V and J ends lost 7 bases and 0 bases respectively, with 15 bases between them. The CDR3 DNA reads as TGCAGTGAACACCCCTGGCGGATGAACACTGAAGCTTTCTTT. This gives the protein CSEHPWRMNTEAFF.

This chain links TRBV18 with TRBJ2-2; the match to TRBD1 covers 8 bases. The CDR3 contains 15 residues. V lost 6 bases and J lost 5; bases outside the gene matches: 8. Germline-derived CDR1 and CDR2 are KGHSH and LQKENI. The CDR3 sequence: CASSSLDRATGELFF. The CDR3 bases are TGTGCCAGCTCCAGCCTGGACAGGGCTACCGGGGAGCTGTTTTTT.

This chain uses TRBV7-6 with TRBJ2-5; D is ambiguous. Germline loops: CDR1 SGHVS, CDR2 FNYEAQ. The CDR3 has 13 residues. Trimming took 4 bases from V and 2 from J, leaving 8 bases between them. This CDR3 reads CASSSLPQETQYF. CDR3 bases: TGTGCCAGCAGCTCGCTTCCACAAGAGACCCAGTACTTC.

The chain employs TRBV5-1 and TRBJ2-3; 8 nucleotides match TRBD1. The CDR3 sequence is 16 residues long. Germline lookup yields CDR1 SGHRS and CDR2 YFSETQ. V was clipped by 4 bases and J by 5 bases; unmatched bases: 12. In DNA form, the CDR3 reads TGCGCCAGCAGCCACGGGACAGGTGGAGTCAGAGATACGCAGTATTTT. Translated, it gives CASSHGTGGVRDTQYF.

CDR3 coding DNA: TGCAGCGTTGAGGGGAAGAACACTGAAGCTTTCTTT. The encoded protein is CSVEGKNTEAFF. The genes are TRBV29-1 and TRBJ1-1; D is ambiguous. The V gene lost 3 bases and the J gene lost 1 base, with 6 bases spanning the gap. This CDR3 has 12 residues. CDR1 is SQVTM and CDR2 is ANQGSEA in the germline V gene. The full variable domain, completed using reference TRBV29-1 and TRBJ1-1, is SAVISQKPSRDICQRGTSLTIQCQVDSQVTMMFWYRQQPGQSLTLIATANQGSEATYESGFVIDKFPISRPNLTFSTLTVSNMSPEDSSIYLCSVEGKNTEAFFGQGTRLTVV.

The rearrangement joins TRBV4-3 to TRBJ1-1; no reliable D call. Looked up from germline, CDR1 is LGHNA and CDR2 is YSLEER. Trimming pared 1 base from V and 4 bases from J, leaving 13 bases between. The CDR3 extends over 15 amino acids. CDR3 sequence reads: CASSQGRRVGTEAFF. In DNA, the CDR3 is TGCGCCAGCAGCCAAGGTCGGCGGGTGGGCACTGAAGCTTTCTTT.

V usage is TRBV11-2 and J usage is TRBJ2-1; 11 bases map to TRBD2. Germline values: CDR1 SGHAT, CDR2 FQNNGV. This CDR3 contains 14 residues. V lost 3 bases to trimming and J lost 7 bases; unmatched junction nucleotides: 2. CDR3 in DNA: TGTGCCAGCAGCTTGACTAGCGGGATGAATGAGCAGTTCTTC. Translated: CASSLTSGMNEQFF.

This clonotype appeared once. This chain links TRBV20-1 with TRBJ2-1; D remains unclear. This CDR3 comprises 15 residues. Germline V gives CDR1 DFQATT, CDR2 SNEGSKA (reference sequence). V was trimmed by 3 bases and J by 0 bases, leaving 12 bases between them. CDR3 sequence reads: CSASARQSSYNEQFF. As DNA, the CDR3 is TGCAGTGCTAGTGCCAGGCAGTCCTCCTACAATGAGCAGTTCTTC.

CDR3 nucleotides: TGCAGCACCCGACAGGGCTACACTGAAGCTTTCTTT. Its translation: CSTRQGYTEAFF. V usage is TRBV29-1 and J usage is TRBJ1-1; 7 nucleotides align to TRBD1. Trimming removed 8 bases from V and 3 bases from J; junction bases left unmatched: 6. CDR3 length equals 12 residues. In germline, CDR1 is SQVTM, CDR2 ANQGSEA.

This clonotype came up once. The chain recombines TRBV15 with TRBJ1-5; D remains ambiguous. This CDR3 is 15 amino acids long. Trimming stripped 0 bases from V and 7 bases from J, with 13 bases between. Germline V gives CDR1 LNHNV, CDR2 YYDKDF (reference sequence). CDR3 nucleotides: TGTGCCACCAGCAGAGATGGAGGGTTTCGACAGCCCCAGCATTTT. It encodes CATSRDGGFRQPQHF. The full variable domain, its missing parts supplied by reference TRBV15 and TRBJ1-5, is DAMVIQNPRYQVTQFGKPVTLSCSQTLNHNVMYWYQQKSSQAPKLLFHYYDKDFNNEADTPDNFQSRRPNTSFCFLDIRSPGLGDTAMYLCATSRDGGFRQPQHFGDGTRLSIL.

V gene TRBV30 combines with J gene TRBJ1-1; no clear D gene. Looked up from germline, CDR1 is GTSNPN and CDR2 is SVGIG (reference sequence). Trimming stripped 4 bases from V and 2 bases from J, with 8 bases between. The CDR3 sequence is 12 residues long. The CDR3 protein is CAWTGINTEAFF. In DNA, the CDR3 is TGTGCCTGGACGGGGATAAACACTGAAGCTTTCTTT.

The CDR3 region is CASSNLGDHGEQYF. The CDR3 nucleotides are TGTGCCAGCAGTAACCTAGGAGATCACGGCGAGCAGTACTTC. The V and J genes are TRBV12-3 or TRBV12-4 and TRBJ2-7; D not resolved. This CDR3 is built from 14 residues. V lost 5 bases and J lost 6, with 17 bases in between.

The V and J genes are TRBV20-1 and TRBJ2-1, with D unclear. This CDR3 has 17 residues. The V end lost 4 bases, the J end lost 0 bases, and 19 bases lay between the germline ends. Germline loops: CDR1 DFQATT, CDR2 SNEGSKA (reference sequence). In DNA, the CDR3 is TGCAGTGCTACGACCCCCCTAGTGGCAAGCTCCTACAATGAGCAGTTCTTC. Its protein product is CSATTPLVASSYNEQFF.

The chain employs TRBV15 and TRBJ2-2; unclear D gene. V lost 0 bases, J lost 5 bases, and 16 bases lay in between. Germline V lookup: CDR1 LNHNV, CDR2 YYDKDF (reference sequence). This CDR3 contains 17 residues. The chain's CDR3 is CATSRDILGDRTGELFF. The CDR3 coding sequence is TGTGCCACCAGCAGAGATATCCTAGGAGATAGAACCGGGGAGCTGTTTTTT. The whole variable domain, remainder taken from reference TRBV15 and TRBJ2-2, is DAMVIQNPRYQVTQFGKPVTLSCSQTLNHNVMYWYQQKSSQAPKLLFHYYDKDFNNEADTPDNFQSRRPNTSFCFLDIRSPGLGDTAMYLCATSRDILGDRTGELFFGEGSRLTVL.